This T cell receptor (beta chain) derives from a study of blood T cell repertoires in COVID-19. Generated by immunoSEQ multiplex PCR, the TCRdb table keeps only in-frame clones and is missing some. The sample includes around 140,000 clones, about four fifths of them seen just once. This TCR derives from a man aged 60-69 years with acute or convalescent COVID-19. The source material was peripheral blood.

DNA for the CDR3: TGTGCCAGCAGTTTCCAGTTTCTCAATCAGCCCCAGCATTTT. Protein: CASSFQFLNQPQHF. The chain couples TRBV27 to TRBJ1-5; D call uncertain. Trimming took off 3 bases at V and 3 bases at J, with 9 bases between the two ends. Germline V gene lookup returns CDR1 MNHEY and CDR2 SMNVEV (reference sequence). The CDR3 has 14 amino acids.